This T cell receptor (beta chain) is from a study of PD-1 blockade in classical Hodgkin lymphoma. Generated by immunoSEQ multiplex PCR, the TCRdb table keeps only in-frame clones and is missing some. There are about 31,000 clones in the sample; about 81% occur only once, and roughly a sixth lies in the top ten. Stated time point: cycle 4 day 1 (C4D1), after 6 weeks of nivolumab. Every patient relapsed after autologous stem cell transplantation, and brentuximab vedotin exposure varied. There are 13 residues in the CDR3. Germline CDR1 and CDR2: MNHNY and SVGAGI (reference sequence). V was pared by 6 bases and J by 0 bases, with 8 bases between.

The rearrangement links TRBV6-6 to TRBJ2-5; the D is unclear. This specimen consisted of peripheral blood mononuclear cells (PBMCs), obtained before the fourth cycle of nivolumab. This clonotype was obtained from a human donor with classical Hodgkin lymphoma. The CDR3 bases are TGTGCCAGCAGCACTGGGGACCAAGAGACCCAGTACTTC. Translation: CASSTGDQETQYF.